This TCR beta chain was identified in a study of T cell responses to AZD1222 COVID-19 vaccine. As to this clone: Its antigen is still unknown.

The method was immunoSEQ multiplex PCR; TCRdb's version includes in-frame clones alone and lacks a portion of them. This table has some 150,000 clones, approximately 92% appearing once. The CDR3 extends over 14 amino acids. The trim removed 9 bases at V and 5 bases at J, leaving 3 bases unmatched. In germline, CDR1 is LGHNT, CDR2 FRNRAP. Study outcomes and limitations: Dominant CD4 TCR responses targeted spike regions 160-218 and 743-854.

The V gene is TRBV12-5, the J gene TRBJ2-2; TRBD2 matches 13 bases. The sequence was obtained from an adult who received the AZD1222 COVID-19 vaccine. Source: peripheral blood, taken 28 days after the second AZD1222 dose. CDR3 sequence: CASPGLAGTGELFF. The CDR3 nucleotides are TGTGCTAGCCCGGGACTAGCGGGAACCGGGGAGCTGTTTTTT.